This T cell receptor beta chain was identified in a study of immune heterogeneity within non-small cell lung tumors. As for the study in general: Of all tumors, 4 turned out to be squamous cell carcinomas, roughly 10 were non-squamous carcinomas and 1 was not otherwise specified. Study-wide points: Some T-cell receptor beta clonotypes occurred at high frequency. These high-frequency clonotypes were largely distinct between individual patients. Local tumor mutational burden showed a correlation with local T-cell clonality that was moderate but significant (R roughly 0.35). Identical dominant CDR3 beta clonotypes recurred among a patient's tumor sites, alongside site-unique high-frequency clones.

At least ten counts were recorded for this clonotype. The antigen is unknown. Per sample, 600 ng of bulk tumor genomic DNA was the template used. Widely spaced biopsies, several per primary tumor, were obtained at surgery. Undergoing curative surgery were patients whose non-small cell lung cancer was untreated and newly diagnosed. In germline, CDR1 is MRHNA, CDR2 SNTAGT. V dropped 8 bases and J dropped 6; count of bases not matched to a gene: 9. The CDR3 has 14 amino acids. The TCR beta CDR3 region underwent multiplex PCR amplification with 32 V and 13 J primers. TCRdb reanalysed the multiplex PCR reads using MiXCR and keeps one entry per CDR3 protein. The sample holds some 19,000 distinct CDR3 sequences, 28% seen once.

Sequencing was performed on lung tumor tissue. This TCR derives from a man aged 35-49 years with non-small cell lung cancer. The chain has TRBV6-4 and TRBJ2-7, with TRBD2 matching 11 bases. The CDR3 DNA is TGTGCCAGCCAACTAGCGGGAGTTCAGCGCGAGCAGTACTTC. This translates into CASQLAGVQREQYF.